This T cell receptor beta chain was retrieved from a study of blood T cell repertoires in COVID-19. Looking at the study overall: There were acute and convalescent COVID-19 samples, and they came from the United States, Italy and Spain.

Authors' data handling: Reference gene primer amplification in the assay estimated nucleated cell counts. TCRdb keeps only in-frame clones here, not all; method: immunoSEQ multiplex PCR. The DNA gave D and trimming, while V, J and clone size come from that table. The sample lists some 250,000 clones, 80% to 85% seen once, with approximately 4.4% in the top ten. The length of the CDR3 is 13 residues. V lost 1 base, J lost 10 bases, and 11 bases lay in between. Per the germline V gene, CDR1 is SGHTA and CDR2 is FQGTGA. The sequenced sample was peripheral blood. The sequence derives from a man aged 50 or older with active or convalescent COVID-19. This chain connects TRBV7-3 to TRBJ1-5, with unresolved D. For the CDR3, the DNA is TGTGCCAGCAGCTTAATCTGGCAGAATCCCCAGCATTTT. Its protein is CASSLIWQNPQHF. The variable domain in full, with the rest retrieved from reference TRBV7-3 and TRBJ1-5, is GAGVSQTPSNKVTEKGKYVELRCDPISGHTALYWYRQSLGQGPEFLIYFQGTGAADDSGLPNDRFFAVRPEGSVSTLKIQRTERGDSAVYLCASSLIWQNPQHFGDGTRLSIL.